These 20 T cell receptor beta chains were sequenced from one sample in a study of blood T cells in healthy people across ages. A second roughly 6 to 12 cycle PCR used barcoded and J-beta primers. TCRdb recomputed calls from the 5' RACE reads with MiXCR, one row per CDR3 protein. This table has about 930,000 distinct CDR3 sequences, almost 30% appearing once. The sample also formed part of further work on T cells of mothers and their children.

The sample consisted of blood. The receptors were gathered from a middle-aged woman in good health.

This clonotype came up many times. The V call is TRBV7-8, the J call TRBJ2-7; D may be TRBD1 (9 bases). Germline V gives CDR1 SGHVS, CDR2 FQNEAQ. The CDR3 has 16 amino acids. Deletions cut 5 bases from V and 6 bases from J, with 23 bases between. This CDR3 reads CASSHRGGQGKIEQYF. DNA for the CDR3: TGTGCCAGCAGCCACCGGGGGGGACAGGGAAAAATCGAGCAGTACTTC.

The rearrangement links TRBV7-2 to TRBJ1-6; 9 nucleotides match TRBD1. This CDR3 contains 16 residues. Per germline, CDR1 SGHTA and CDR2 FQGNSA. V was clipped by 1 base and J by 6 bases; unmatched bases: 4. CDR3 loop: CASSLGTGVLNSPLHF. The CDR3, as DNA: TGTGCCAGCAGCTTAGGGACAGGGGTGCTTAATTCACCCCTCCACTTT.

The rearrangement uses TRBV10-3 and TRBJ2-1, with D possibly TRBD1 on 5 matching bases. Germline V gene lookup returns CDR1 ENHRY and CDR2 SYGVKD. V was clipped by 5 bases and J by 4 bases, with 9 bases between them. The CDR3 runs 13 residues. CDR3 residues: CAISIGEYNEQFF. Written as DNA, the CDR3 is TGTGCCATCAGTATAGGGGAATACAATGAGCAGTTCTTC.

This clonotype was observed a few times. This may arise from a read error, as a much more abundant clone is one base away. The CDR3, as DNA: TGTGCCAGCAGCTTGCTACAGTGCAATGAGCAGTTCTTC. Translation: CASSLLQCNEQFF. The chain recombines TRBV7-2 with TRBJ2-1; D call uncertain. This CDR3 spans 13 amino acids. The germline V gene has CDR1 SGHTA and CDR2 FQGNSA. The V and J ends lost 3 bases and 6 bases respectively, with 9 bases between them.

This clonotype was counted ten times or more. This chain joins TRBV7-9 and TRBJ1-1, with TRBD1 matching 10 bases. V gave up 2 bases and J gave up 4 bases; unmatched junction bases: 4. The length of the CDR3 is 15 residues. Germline assignment: CDR1 SEHNR and CDR2 FQNEAQ (reference sequence). DNA for the CDR3: TGTGCCAGCAGCTTATCGGGACAGGGGCCCACTGAAGCTTTCTTT. The encoded protein is CASSLSGQGPTEAFF.

As for this clonotype: Since a much larger clone is just one base distant, this may be a read error. The chain recombines TRBV9 with TRBJ1-6, with D tentatively TRBD1 (6 bases). Germline CDR1 SGDLS, CDR2 YYNGEE. The CDR3 extends over 14 amino acids. The DNA for the CDR3 is TGTGCCAGCAGCGTAGCACAGGGTGGTTCACCCCCCCACTTT. Its translation is CASSVAQGGSPPHF.

The chain employs TRBV2 and TRBJ1-1, with 9 bases lining up with TRBD1. The V segment lost 6 bases and the J segment 4 bases; nucleotides outside the gene matches: 6. The CDR3 contains 14 residues. In germline, CDR1 is SNHLY, CDR2 FYNNEI. DNA for the CDR3: TGTGCCAGCAGCAGGGACAGGGCGGTCACTGAAGCTTTCTTT. This gives the protein CASSRDRAVTEAFF.

CDR3 in amino acids: CAISEYQPGQPPLKQYF. DNA for the CDR3: TGTGCCATCAGTGAGTACCAGCCGGGACAGCCGCCTTTGAAGCAGTACTTC. The chain is built from TRBV10-3 and TRBJ2-7; 7 bases match TRBD1. V trimming: 1 base; J trimming: 8 bases; junction bases outside the gene matches: 17. The germline V gene has CDR1 ENHRY and CDR2 SYGVKD. CDR3 length: 17 amino acids.

The V and J genes are TRBV20-1 and TRBJ2-1; D is undetermined. The germline V gene encodes CDR1 DFQATT and CDR2 SNEGSKA (reference sequence). This CDR3 spans 12 amino acids. Between the trimmed V and J ends, which lost 5 bases and 8 bases, there was a span of 13 bases. CDR3 coding DNA: TGCAGTGCTTACATAGTAGTTCATGAGCAGTTCTTC. This translates into CSAYIVVHEQFF.

The rearrangement uses TRBV28 and TRBJ2-5; D remains ambiguous. Trimming removed 1 base at V and 1 base at J, with 7 bases between. The CDR3 runs 14 residues. Germline V gene lookup returns CDR1 MDHEN and CDR2 SYDVKM. The CDR3 DNA reads as TGTGCCAGCAGTTTATATAGGGCCCAAGAGACCCAGTACTTC. This translates into CASSLYRAQETQYF.

This clonotype was seen ten or more times. The rearrangement uses TRBV12-5 and TRBJ1-2; 7 positions match TRBD1. J lost 4 bases, V lost 3 bases, and 2 bases had no gene match. CDR3 size: 13 residues. Per the germline V gene, CDR1 is LGHNT and CDR2 is FRNRAP. CDR3 DNA: TGTGCTAGTGGTTTAGGGACAGCCTATGGCTACACCTTC. It codes for CASGLGTAYGYTF.

This clonotype was observed many times. The chain links TRBV29-1 to TRBJ2-7; D is unclear. Trimming took 4 bases from V and 5 from J, leaving 15 bases between them. CDR3 size: 13 residues. The germline V gene has CDR1 SQVTM and CDR2 ANQGSEA. This chain's CDR3 is CSVGRRLADEQYF. The CDR3 DNA is TGCAGCGTTGGGAGAAGATTAGCCGACGAGCAGTACTTC.

The chain links TRBV13 to TRBJ2-1, with D perhaps being TRBD1 or TRBD2 (6 bases each). Germline V gene data show CDR1 as PRHDT and CDR2 as FYEKMQ (reference sequence). Trimming left V 6 bases short and J 2 bases short, with 20 bases between. CDR3 length: 17 residues. CDR3 nucleotide sequence: TGTGCCAGCAGTTACCAGGTGGGGGGCCCAACCTACAATGAGCAGTTCTTC. It encodes CASSYQVGGPTYNEQFF.

As to this clonotype: A read error may explain this, as a much larger clone is one base away. V usage is TRBV2 and J usage is TRBJ2-7; D call uncertain. V shed 5 bases and J shed 2 bases, with 13 bases lying between them. This CDR3 comprises 14 residues. CDR1 and CDR2 (germline): SNHLY, FYNNEI. The CDR3 nucleotides are TGTGCCAGCAGTTCGAGTGATATTGCCTACGAGCAGTACTTC. Protein sequence: CASSSSDIAYEQYF. Full variable domain (remainder filled in from reference TRBV2 and TRBJ2-7): EPEVTQTPSHQVTQMGQEVILRCVPISNHLYFYWYRQILGQKVEFLVSFYNNEISEKSEIFDDQFSVERPDGSNFTLKIRSTKLEDSAMYFCASSSSDIAYEQYFGPGTRLTVT.

This chain joins TRBV12-3 or TRBV12-4 and TRBJ1-6, with D uncertain. V was trimmed by 7 bases and J by 9 bases, leaving 19 bases between them. This CDR3 contains 15 residues. The CDR3 bases are TGTGCCAGCACCAAGTGGTCACAGTCTGGTTCACCCCTCCACTTT. This translates into CASTKWSQSGSPLHF.

CDR3 bases: TGTGCCAGCAGTTCATTCCAGGGTCCGCCAGCTTTCTTT. Protein sequence: CASSSFQGPPAFF. V usage is TRBV28 and J usage is TRBJ1-1, with a tentative D call TRBD1 (5 bases). The CDR3 totals 13 residues. Deletions cut 4 bases from V and 10 bases from J, with 16 bases between. The germline gives CDR1 MDHEN, CDR2 SYDVKM.

This chain connects TRBV15 to TRBJ1-1, with unresolved D. Germline CDR1 LNHNV, CDR2 YYDKDF (reference sequence). The CDR3 runs 14 residues. The V end lost 3 bases, the J end lost 1 base, and 9 bases lay between the germline ends. The CDR3 is CATSSNSENTEAFF. CDR3 nucleotide sequence: TGTGCCACCAGCAGCAATTCAGAGAACACTGAAGCTTTCTTT.

This clonotype was counted between two and nine times. The CDR3 loop reads CASSPIGRVNTEAFF. CDR3 coding DNA: TGTGCCAGCAGTCCCATAGGAAGGGTGAACACTGAAGCTTTCTTT. The chain recombines TRBV6-6 with TRBJ1-1; D is unresolved. Germline lookup yields CDR1 MNHNY and CDR2 SVGAGI (reference sequence). This CDR3 has 15 residues. Trimming shortened V by 5 bases and J by 0 bases, and 13 bases separated the two germline ends.

This clonotype was picked up a small number of times. The genes are TRBV6-9 and TRBJ2-7; TRBD1 might be the D (5 bases). Germline V CDR1 and CDR2: MNHGY, SVAAGI. V dropped 0 bases and J dropped 1 base, with 13 bases sitting between them. There are 16 residues in the CDR3. The chain's CDR3 is CASSYSPSGCSYEQYF. The DNA for the CDR3 is TGTGCCAGCAGTTATTCTCCGTCAGGGTGTTCCTACGAGCAGTACTTC.

This clonotype showed up just a few times. The chain joins TRBV29-1 to TRBJ1-4; D is uncertain. Germline V gives CDR1 SQVTM, CDR2 ANQGSEA. CDR3 length equals 14 residues. With 6 bases removed from V and 8 bases from J, the gap between germline ends came to 19 bases. DNA for the CDR3: TGCAGCGTCAAAGGGCCGAGTGGAGGCGAAAAACTGTTTTTT. As protein: CSVKGPSGGEKLFF. Together with reference TRBV29-1 and TRBJ1-4, the CDR3 gives the full variable domain: SAVISQKPSRDICQRGTSLTIQCQVDSQVTMMFWYRQQPGQSLTLIATANQGSEATYESGFVIDKFPISRPNLTFSTLTVSNMSPEDSSIYLCSVKGPSGGEKLFFGSGTQLSVL.